Reported below is one T cell receptor (beta chain). Its specificity is not known. This sample was taken from a study of CD8 T cells in ankylosing spondylitis. Findings of the study overall: Eight or nine highly homologous variants made up a TCR beta motif that seemed to typify ankylosing spondylitis blood.

MiXCR, run by TCRdb on the 5' RACE reads, gives a single entry per CDR3 protein. The sample lists about 540,000 distinct CDR3 sequences, roughly 13% seen once, with 6.8% in the top ten. This clonotype originated in a male donor with ankylosing spondylitis. The sample consisted of blood, either unsorted or a sorted T cell fraction (not recorded which).

Here the CDR3 DNA reads TGTGCCAGCAGCACCGGGCAGGCTAGCAATCAGCCCCAGCATTTT. Protein product: CASSTGQASNQPQHF. The rearrangement joins TRBV6-2 or TRBV6-3 to TRBJ1-5; the D is unclear. V lost 6 bases and J 0 bases, leaving 12 bases between the germline ends. The CDR3 runs 15 residues. CDR1 is MNHEY and CDR2 is SVGEGT in the germline V gene.